This TCR beta chain was captured in a study of T cell responses to AZD1222 COVID-19 vaccine. The CDR3 length is 15 residues. Trimming removed 3 bases at V and 3 bases at J, with 12 bases between. Germline V gene sequence: CDR1 SGHDT, CDR2 YYEEEE. Assay: immunoSEQ multiplex PCR; the TCRdb copy retains only in-frame clones and omits some. The profile covers about 140,000 clones, with 85% to 95% appearing a single time and approximately 1.4% taken by the ten largest. Source: peripheral blood, taken on day 0 of AZD1222 vaccination. This TCR came from an adult in good health. The chain joins TRBV5-6 to TRBJ1-4, with TRBD1 as a possible D gene (5 bases). CDR3 sequence: CASSWGPHANEKLFF. Written as DNA, the CDR3 is TGTGCCAGCAGCTGGGGCCCGCATGCTAATGAAAAACTGTTTTTT. Supplemented by reference TRBV5-6 and TRBJ1-4, the full variable domain reads DAGVTQSPTHLIKTRGQQVTLRCSPKSGHDTVSWYQQALGQGPQFIFQYYEEEERQRGNFPDRFSGHQFPNYSSELNVNALLLGDSALYLCASSWGPHANEKLFFGSGTQLSVL.